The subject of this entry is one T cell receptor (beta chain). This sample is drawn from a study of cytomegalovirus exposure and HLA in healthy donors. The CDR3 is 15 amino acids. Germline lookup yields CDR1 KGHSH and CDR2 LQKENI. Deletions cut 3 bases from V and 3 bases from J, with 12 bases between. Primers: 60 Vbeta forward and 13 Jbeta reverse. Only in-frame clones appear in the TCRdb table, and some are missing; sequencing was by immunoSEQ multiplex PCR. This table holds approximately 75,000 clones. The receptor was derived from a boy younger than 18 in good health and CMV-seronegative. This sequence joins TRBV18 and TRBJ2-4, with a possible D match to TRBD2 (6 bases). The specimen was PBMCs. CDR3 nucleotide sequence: TGTGCCAGCTCACCTGTGGACTATAGCAAAAACATTCAGTACTTC. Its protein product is CASSPVDYSKNIQYF. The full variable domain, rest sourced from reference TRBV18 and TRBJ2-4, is NAGVMQNPRHLVRRRGQEARLRCSPMKGHSHVYWYRQLPEEGLKFMVYLQKENIIDESGMPKERFSAEFPKEGPSILRIQQVVRGDSAAYFCASSPVDYSKNIQYFGAGTRLSVL.